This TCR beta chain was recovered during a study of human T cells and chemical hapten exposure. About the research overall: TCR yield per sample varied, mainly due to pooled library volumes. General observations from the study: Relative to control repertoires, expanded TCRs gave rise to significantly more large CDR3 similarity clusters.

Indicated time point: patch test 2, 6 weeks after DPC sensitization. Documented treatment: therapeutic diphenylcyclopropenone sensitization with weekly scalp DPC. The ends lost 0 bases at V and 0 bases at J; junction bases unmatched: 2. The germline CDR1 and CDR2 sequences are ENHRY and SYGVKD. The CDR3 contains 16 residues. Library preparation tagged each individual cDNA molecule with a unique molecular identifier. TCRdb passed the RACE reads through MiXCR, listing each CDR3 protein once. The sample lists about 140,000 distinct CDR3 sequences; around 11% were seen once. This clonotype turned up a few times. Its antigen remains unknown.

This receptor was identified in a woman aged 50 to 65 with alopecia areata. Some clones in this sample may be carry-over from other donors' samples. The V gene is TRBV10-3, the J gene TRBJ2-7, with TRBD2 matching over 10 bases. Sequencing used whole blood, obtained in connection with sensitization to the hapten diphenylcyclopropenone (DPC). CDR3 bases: TGTGCCATCAGTGAGTCTCCTAGCGGGAGCTCCTACGAGCAGTACTTC. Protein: CAISESPSGSSYEQYF.